The text below deals with one T cell receptor (beta chain). Profiled with immunoSEQ multiplex PCR; TCRdb holds only in-frame clones, not every one. The sample lists roughly 60,000 clones, 70% to 90% occurring once. The data were taken from a study of glioma-infiltrating T cells after dendritic cell vaccination. Overall study context: Monocyte-derived dendritic cells, cultured approximately 7 days with IL-4 and GM-CSF, were pulsed with autologous tumor lysate.

As for time point: after dendritic cell vaccination, including at tumor progression/relapse. The CDR3 has 12 amino acids. Germline-derived CDR1 and CDR2 are LNHDA and SQIVND (reference sequence). V lost 4 bases and J lost 3, with 7 bases in between. The sample in question was blood, obtained after dendritic cell vaccination. The J gene is TRBJ2-7, the V gene TRBV19, with D hard to call. The sequence was collected from a human donor with glioblastoma. The CDR3 DNA reads TGTGCCAGTAGTAACGACTTCTACGAGCAGTACTTC. As protein: CASSNDFYEQYF.